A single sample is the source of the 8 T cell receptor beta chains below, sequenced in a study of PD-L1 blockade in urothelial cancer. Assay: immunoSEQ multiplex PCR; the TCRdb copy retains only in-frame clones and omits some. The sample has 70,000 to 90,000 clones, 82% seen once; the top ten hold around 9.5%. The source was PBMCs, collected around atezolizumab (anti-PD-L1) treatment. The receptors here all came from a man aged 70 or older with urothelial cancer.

DNA for the CDR3: TGTGCCAGCAGCAGTAGAGCCGGGGGGCGCGGGGAAAAACTGTTTTTT. Amino acids: CASSSRAGGRGEKLFF. This rearrangement joins TRBV7-2 to TRBJ1-4; possible D gene TRBD1, 6 bases. This CDR3 is 16 amino acids long. V was clipped by 5 bases and J by 8 bases, with 21 bases between them. Germline loops: CDR1 SGHTA, CDR2 FQGNSA.

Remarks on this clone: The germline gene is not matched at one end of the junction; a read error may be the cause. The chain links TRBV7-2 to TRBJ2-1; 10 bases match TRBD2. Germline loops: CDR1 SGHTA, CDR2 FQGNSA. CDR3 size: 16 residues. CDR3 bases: TGTGCCAGCAGCCTAGCGGGTAGCGGGAGGTACAATGAGCAGTTCTTC. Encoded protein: CASSLAGSGRYNEQFF.

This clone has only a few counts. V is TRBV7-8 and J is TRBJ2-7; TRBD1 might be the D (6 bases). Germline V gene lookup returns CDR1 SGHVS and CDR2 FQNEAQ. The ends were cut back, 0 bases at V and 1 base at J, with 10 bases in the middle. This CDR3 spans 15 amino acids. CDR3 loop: CASSLAGTLSYEQYF. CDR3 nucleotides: TGTGCCAGCAGCTTAGCCGGGACATTGTCCTACGAGCAGTACTTC.

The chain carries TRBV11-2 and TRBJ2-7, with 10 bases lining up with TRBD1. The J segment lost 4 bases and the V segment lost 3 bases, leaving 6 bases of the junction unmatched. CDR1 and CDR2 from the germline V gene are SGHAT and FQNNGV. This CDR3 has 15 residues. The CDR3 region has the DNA TGTGCCAGCAGCTTGGCCGGGACAGGGGTTTACGAGCAGTACTTC. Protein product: CASSLAGTGVYEQYF.

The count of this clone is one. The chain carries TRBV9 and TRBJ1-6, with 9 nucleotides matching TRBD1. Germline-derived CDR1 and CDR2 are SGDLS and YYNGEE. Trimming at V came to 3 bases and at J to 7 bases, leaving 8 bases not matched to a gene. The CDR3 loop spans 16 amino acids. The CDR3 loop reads CASSGGQGTGNSPLHF. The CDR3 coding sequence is TGTGCCAGCAGCGGGGGACAGGGAACAGGGAATTCACCCCTCCACTTT.

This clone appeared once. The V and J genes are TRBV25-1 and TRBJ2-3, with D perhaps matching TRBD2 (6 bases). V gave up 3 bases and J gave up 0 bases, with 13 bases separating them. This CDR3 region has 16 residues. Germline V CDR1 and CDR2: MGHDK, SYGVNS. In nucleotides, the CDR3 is TGTGCCAGCAGTGAGGGGGGTACATTAAGCACAGATACGCAGTATTTT. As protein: CASSEGGTLSTDTQYF. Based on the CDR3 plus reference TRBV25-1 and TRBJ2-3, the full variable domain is EADIYQTPRYLVIGTGKKITLECSQTMGHDKMYWYQQDPGMELHLIHYSYGVNSTEKGDLSSESTVSRIRTEHFPLTLESARPSHTSQYLCASSEGGTLSTDTQYFGPGTRLTVL.

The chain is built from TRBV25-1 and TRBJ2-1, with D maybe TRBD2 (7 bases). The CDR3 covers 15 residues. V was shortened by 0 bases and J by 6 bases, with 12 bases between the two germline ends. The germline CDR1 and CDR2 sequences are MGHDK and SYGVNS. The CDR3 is CASSEYGGPGNEQFF. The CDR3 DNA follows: TGTGCCAGCAGTGAATACGGGGGGCCGGGCAATGAGCAGTTCTTC. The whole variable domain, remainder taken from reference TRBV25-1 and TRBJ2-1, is EADIYQTPRYLVIGTGKKITLECSQTMGHDKMYWYQQDPGMELHLIHYSYGVNSTEKGDLSSESTVSRIRTEHFPLTLESARPSHTSQYLCASSEYGGPGNEQFFGPGTRLTVL.

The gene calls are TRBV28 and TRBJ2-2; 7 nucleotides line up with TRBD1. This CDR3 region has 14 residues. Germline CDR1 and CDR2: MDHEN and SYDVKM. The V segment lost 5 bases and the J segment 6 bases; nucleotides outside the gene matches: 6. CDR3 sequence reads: CASSLYGQAGELFF. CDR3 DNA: TGTGCCAGCAGTCTCTACGGACAGGCCGGGGAGCTGTTTTTT.